The subject of this entry is one T cell receptor beta chain. The data are from a study of T cell changes during pregnancy in multiple sclerosis. Germline V gene lookup returns CDR1 PRHDT and CDR2 FYEKMQ (reference sequence). Germline trimming cut 5 bases from V and 6 bases from J; bases unmatched to any gene: 2. The CDR3 consists of 14 residues. Profiling relied on immunoSEQ multiplex PCR, and the TCRdb table lists in-frame clones only, not all of them. The sample gives roughly 40,000 clones, around nine tenths of which show up once; about 0.42% is in the top ten. This clonotype was sampled from a female donor with multiple sclerosis, enrolled in a pregnancy study. The chain links TRBV13 to TRBJ2-3; TRBD2 agrees at 13 bases. The sequences come from CD4+ T cells from peripheral blood mononuclear cells, collected in the third trimester of pregnancy. The CDR3, as DNA: TGTGCCAGCAGCCTGGGACTAGCGGGGGATACGCAGTATTTT. Its protein is CASSLGLAGDTQYF.